A single sample gave rise to the 29 T cell receptor beta chains below, sequenced in a study of Tregs in tolerant kidney transplant recipients. Assay: immunoSEQ multiplex PCR; the TCRdb copy retains only in-frame clones and omits some. This table holds about 240,000 clones, about 80% found once. Sequenced input: CD4+ T cells from blood. The receptors were gathered from a human donor in good health.

The chain uses TRBV27 and TRBJ2-5, with 9 bases aligning to TRBD1. The CDR3 contains 14 residues. The ends lost 4 bases at V and 7 bases at J; junction bases unmatched: 7. CDR1 and CDR2 from the germline V gene are MNHEY and SMNVEV (reference sequence). DNA for the CDR3: TGTGCCAGCAGTTCCAACAGGGGGCAGGGGACCCAGTACTTC. Its protein product is CASSSNRGQGTQYF.

The chain uses TRBV7-9 and TRBJ2-1, with D uncertain. Germline loops: CDR1 SEHNR, CDR2 FQNEAQ (reference sequence). The CDR3 runs 16 residues. The V end was cut by 2 bases, the J end by 0 bases, with 11 bases between. The CDR3 reads CASSLFGVSSYNEQFF. In DNA, the CDR3 is TGTGCCAGCAGCTTATTTGGGGTTAGCTCCTACAATGAGCAGTTCTTC.

The chain couples TRBV5-1 to TRBJ2-6; maybe TRBD1 (6 bases). Germline CDR1 reads SGHRS; CDR2 reads YFSETQ. The ends were cut back, 3 bases at V and 0 bases at J, with 16 bases in the middle. The CDR3 extends over 18 amino acids. The CDR3 DNA reads as TGCGCCAGCAGCTCCGGACGAATGGGGGCCTCTGGGGCCAACGTCCTGACTTTC. It codes for CASSSGRMGASGANVLTF.

The chain links TRBV4-1 to TRBJ2-7; 10 bases line up with TRBD1. The CDR3 has 16 amino acids. Unmatched junction bases numbered 7, after V lost 0 bases and J lost 5 bases. Germline V gives CDR1 MGHRA, CDR2 YSYEKL. The CDR3 loop is CASSQEGTGVGDEQYF. In DNA form, the CDR3 reads TGCGCCAGCAGCCAAGAAGGGACAGGGGTCGGGGACGAGCAGTACTTC.

The gene calls are TRBV2 and TRBJ2-1; D gene unclear. The CDR3 covers 13 residues. Looked up from germline, CDR1 is SNHLY and CDR2 is FYNNEI. V gave up 1 base and J gave up 7 bases, with 8 bases separating them. The CDR3 sequence: CASSEEAGNEQFF. The CDR3 nucleotides are TGTGCCAGCAGTGAAGAGGCTGGGAATGAGCAGTTCTTC.

This clone was seen more than once but under ten times. The genes are TRBV6-5 and TRBJ2-7; 13 nucleotides line up with TRBD2. V shed 5 bases, J shed 6 bases, and the junction held 7 bases outside the gene matches. The CDR3 is 15 amino acids. CDR1 MNHEY and CDR2 SVGAGI come from the germline V gene. Here the CDR3 DNA reads TGTGCCAGCAGTAGCCGACTAGCGGGAGGACTCGAGCAGTACTTC. The encoded protein is CASSSRLAGGLEQYF.

The chain combines TRBV2 with TRBJ2-3; D tentatively reads TRBD1 or TRBD2 (6 bases each). The germline CDR1 and CDR2 sequences are SNHLY and FYNNEI. The V end lost 6 bases, the J end lost 2 bases, and 15 bases lay between the germline ends. This CDR3 has 15 residues. The chain's CDR3 is CASRPRGPFTDTQYF. DNA of the CDR3: TGTGCCAGCAGACCCCGGGGGCCCTTCACAGATACGCAGTATTTT.

This chain links TRBV6-6 with TRBJ2-7; TRBD2 aligns across 10 bases. CDR3 length: 15 amino acids. Germline loops: CDR1 MNHNY, CDR2 SVGAGI (reference sequence). The trim removed 4 bases at V and 0 bases at J, leaving 3 bases unmatched. The CDR3 DNA reads TGTGCCAGCAGTTTTCGGACTAGCGGCTCCTACGAGCAGTACTTC. Translated, it gives CASSFRTSGSYEQYF.

V is TRBV7-2 and J is TRBJ2-7, with 7 nucleotides matching TRBD1. Germline CDR1 reads SGHTA; CDR2 reads FQGNSA. The trim removed 5 bases at V and 6 bases at J, leaving 13 bases unmatched. This CDR3 comprises 15 residues. The CDR3 sequence is CASSRGTAVTSEQYF. The CDR3 bases are TGTGCCAGCAGCCGAGGGACAGCGGTAACCTCCGAGCAGTACTTC.

The gene calls are TRBV7-2 and TRBJ2-3; D uncertain. The CDR3 has 15 amino acids. Per the germline V gene, CDR1 is SGHTA and CDR2 is FQGNSA. V lost 1 base and J lost 3, with 11 bases in between. In DNA, the CDR3 is TGTGCCAGCAGCTTAGTTGTAGGGTTGACAGATACGCAGTATTTT. Translated: CASSLVVGLTDTQYF.

This clone was seen a few times. The chain is built from TRBV10-3 and TRBJ1-2, with 8 nucleotides matching TRBD1. Germline V gene lookup returns CDR1 ENHRY and CDR2 SYGVKD. This CDR3 comprises 13 residues. The trim removed 6 bases at V and 1 base at J, leaving 1 base unmatched. In DNA, the CDR3 is TGTGCCATCAGGGACAGGGATAACTATGGCTACACCTTC. Translation gives CAIRDRDNYGYTF.

The chain employs TRBV11-2 and TRBJ2-7; D unclear. Per the germline V gene, CDR1 is SGHAT and CDR2 is FQNNGV. The CDR3 is 15 amino acids. The ends were cut back, 3 bases at V and 3 bases at J, with 15 bases in the middle. CDR3 amino acids: CASSLWSSGFYEQYF. The CDR3, as DNA: TGTGCCAGCAGCTTGTGGTCTAGTGGGTTCTACGAGCAGTACTTC.

The chain uses TRBV19 and TRBJ2-7, with D uncertain. CDR3 length: 14 residues. Trimming took off 1 base at V and 1 base at J, with 8 bases between the two ends. From germline, CDR1 is LNHDA and CDR2 SQIVND (reference sequence). The CDR3 sequence: CASSIGHSSYEQYF. The CDR3 region has the DNA TGTGCCAGTAGTATAGGTCACAGTTCCTACGAGCAGTACTTC.

The chain uses TRBV19 and TRBJ2-2; perhaps TRBD1 as D (6 bases). Trimming took off 8 bases at V and 3 bases at J, with 16 bases between the two ends. The CDR3 runs 15 residues. Germline V gene lookup returns CDR1 LNHDA and CDR2 SQIVND (reference sequence). The chain's CDR3 is CASSLWAGDTGELFF. The CDR3 nucleotides are TGTGCCAGTTCTCTTTGGGCAGGGGACACCGGGGAGCTGTTTTTT.

Turning to this clone: Other DNA sequences within the sample encode an identical CDR3. The gene calls are TRBV6-5 and TRBJ2-5, with a possible D match to TRBD1 (5 bases). This CDR3 is 13 amino acids long. Germline V CDR1 and CDR2: MNHEY, SVGAGI. Deletions cut 3 bases from V and 4 bases from J, with 9 bases between. CDR3 sequence: CASSYAGLETQYF. The CDR3 DNA reads TGTGCCAGCAGTTATGCAGGGTTAGAGACCCAGTACTTC.

The chain recombines TRBV7-9 with TRBJ2-7, with TRBD1 identical over 10 bases. The CDR3 length is 16 residues. CDR1 SEHNR and CDR2 FQNEAQ come from the germline V gene (reference sequence). V was clipped by 0 bases and J by 4 bases; unmatched bases: 6. The CDR3 DNA reads TGTGCCAGCAGCTTAGCGCCGGGACAGGGGTATTACGAGCAGTACTTC. Its translation: CASSLAPGQGYYEQYF.

The V call is TRBV27, the J call TRBJ1-2; D unresolved. Looked up from germline, CDR1 is MNHEY and CDR2 is SMNVEV (reference sequence). CDR3 length: 14 residues. V dropped 3 bases and J dropped 1 base, with 9 bases sitting between them. The CDR3 bases are TGTGCCAGCAGTTTGGGCAGACTTAACTATGGCTACACCTTC. Amino acids: CASSLGRLNYGYTF.

This clone was counted between two and nine times. CDR3 sequence: CASSYLAGYEQYF. Here the CDR3 DNA reads TGTGCCAGCAGTTACTTGGCAGGATACGAGCAGTACTTC. The chain links TRBV6-6 to TRBJ2-7; D unclear. Germline lookup yields CDR1 MNHNY and CDR2 SVGAGI (reference sequence). The CDR3 loop spans 13 amino acids. V gave up 1 base and J gave up 4 bases, with 8 bases separating them.

The chain carries TRBV7-9 and TRBJ1-1, with 10 bases matching TRBD1. The CDR3 consists of 15 residues. Unmatched junction bases numbered 11, after V lost 5 bases and J lost 8 bases. CDR1 is SEHNR and CDR2 is FQNEAQ in the germline V gene (reference sequence). CDR3 loop: CASSTDSTGGTEAFF. The CDR3 bases are TGTGCCAGCAGCACTGACTCGACAGGGGGCACCGAAGCTTTCTTT.

This clone was observed a handful of times. V is TRBV29-1 and J is TRBJ2-1, with 8 bases lining up with TRBD2. CDR1 is SQVTM, CDR2 ANQGSEA, per germline. This CDR3 contains 15 residues. With 7 bases clipped from V and 0 bases from J, the junction kept 8 bases outside the gene matches. CDR3 region: CSAASSGSSYNEQFF. Written as DNA, the CDR3 is TGCAGCGCCGCATCGAGCGGGAGCTCCTACAATGAGCAGTTCTTC.

This clone is a singleton in its sample. J is TRBJ1-3 and V is TRBV14; no reliable D call. This CDR3 spans 14 amino acids. The germline gives CDR1 SGHDN, CDR2 FVKESK. Trimming stripped 2 bases from V and 2 bases from J, with 7 bases between. CDR3 sequence: CASSQSRTGNTIYF. The CDR3, as DNA: TGTGCCAGCAGCCAATCGCGGACTGGAAACACCATATATTTT.

The chain couples TRBV10-2 to TRBJ2-2; D is ambiguous. The V gene's germline CDR1 is WSHSY and CDR2 SAAADI. Trimming took off 2 bases at V and 10 bases at J, with 11 bases between the two ends. This CDR3 spans 13 amino acids. CDR3 region: CASSETTSQELFF. CDR3 coding DNA: TGCGCCAGCAGTGAGACTACCTCCCAGGAGCTGTTTTTT.

The genes are TRBV5-1 and TRBJ2-3; D call uncertain. The germline V gene encodes CDR1 SGHRS and CDR2 YFSETQ. V lost 4 bases and J 6 bases, leaving 9 bases between the germline ends. The CDR3 consists of 12 residues. The CDR3, as DNA: TGCGCCAGCAGCGCCGAGAAGGATACGCAGTATTTT. Amino acids: CASSAEKDTQYF.

The chain uses TRBV7-9 and TRBJ2-7, with D unclear. Per germline, CDR1 SEHNR and CDR2 FQNEAQ (reference sequence). Trimming took 5 bases from V and 2 from J, leaving 10 bases between them. This CDR3 spans 13 amino acids. The CDR3 region is CASSPPATYEQYF. The CDR3 nucleotides are TGTGCCAGCAGCCCCCCCGCAACCTACGAGCAGTACTTC.

This clone appeared once. One end of the junction varies from germline; a read error may be responsible. This chain joins TRBV5-8 and TRBJ1-6; 9 bases are shared with TRBD1. The germline V gene has CDR1 SGHTS and CDR2 YDEGEE. The CDR3 extends over 16 amino acids. The CDR3 is CASSLGTGVYNSPIHF. The CDR3 DNA follows: TGTGCCAGCAGCTTGGGGACAGGGGTTTATAATTCACCCATCCACTTT.

This clone has a single count. The chain is built from TRBV30 and TRBJ2-7; 7 positions match TRBD1. The junction had 10 bases not matched to a gene; V was cut back by 5 bases and J by 0 bases. Germline V gene data show CDR1 as GTSNPN and CDR2 as SVGIG (reference sequence). The CDR3 spans 15 residues. CDR3 nucleotide sequence: TGTGCCTGGTCCCACCCGGGACAGCCCTCCTACGAGCAGTACTTC. Its protein product is CAWSHPGQPSYEQYF. Supplemented by reference TRBV30 and TRBJ2-7, the full variable domain reads SQTIHQWPATLVQPVGSPLSLECTVEGTSNPNLYWYRQAAGRGLQLLFYSVGIGQISSEVPQNLSASRPQDRQFILSSKKLLLSDSGFYLCAWSHPGQPSYEQYFGPGTRLTVT.

A word on this clone: A read error may produce the germline difference seen at one junction end. This chain links TRBV7-7 with TRBJ2-1, with 8 bases identical to TRBD2. Looked up from germline, CDR1 is SSHAT and CDR2 is FNYEAQ (reference sequence). This CDR3 has 18 amino acids. CDR3 loop: CASSLAWGKRGTYNEQFF. In DNA, the CDR3 is TGTGCTAGCAGCTTAGCGTGGGGGAAGCGGGGGACCTACAATGAGCAGTTCTTC.

The CDR3 is CASSFQSLGVTEAFF. The CDR3 nucleotides read TGTGCCAGCAGCTTCCAAAGCCTGGGGGTTACTGAAGCTTTCTTT. V is TRBV11-2 and J is TRBJ1-1, with D perhaps TRBD1 (5 bases). The V gene lost 3 bases and the J gene lost 5 bases, with 16 bases spanning the gap. Germline values: CDR1 SGHAT, CDR2 FQNNGV. The CDR3 is 15 residues long. Using reference TRBV11-2 and TRBJ1-1 for the parts outside the CDR3, the full variable domain is EAGVAQSPRYKIIEKRQSVAFWCNPISGHATLYWYQQILGQGPKLLIQFQNNGVVDDSQLPKDRFSAERLKGVDSTLKIQPAKLEDSAVYLCASSFQSLGVTEAFFGQGTRLTVV.

This clone has just a few counts. This chain joins TRBV13 and TRBJ2-7; the D gene is possibly TRBD2 (5 bases). V was cut by 5 bases and J by 3 bases, with 11 bases left in between. The length of the CDR3 is 13 residues. Germline CDR1 is PRHDT and CDR2 is FYEKMQ (reference sequence). This chain's CDR3 is CASSEGLGYEQYF. The CDR3 nucleotides are TGTGCCAGCAGCGAAGGACTGGGCTACGAGCAGTACTTC.